Listed here are 2 T cell receptor beta chains from one sample, sequenced in a study of cytotoxic CD8 clonotypes in ibrutinib-treated CLL. Repertoires were generated with immunoSEQ multiplex PCR, while TCRdb's copy carries only in-frame clones and drops some. This table has 15,000 to 20,000 clones, approximately 60% appearing once. The specimen comprised PBMCs, sampled after 12 months of ibrutinib treatment. Every receptor here comes from a human donor with chronic lymphocytic leukemia.

V gene TRBV29-1 combines with J gene TRBJ1-2; TRBD1 is a possible D gene (5 bases). This CDR3 region has 14 residues. The germline CDR1 and CDR2 sequences are SQVTM and ANQGSEA. V was clipped by 7 bases and J by 6 bases, with 21 bases between them. For the CDR3, the DNA is TGCAGCGCCCCAAACGCCAGGGCACCCCATGGCTACACCTTC. Translating it yields CSAPNARAPHGYTF.

This rearrangement joins TRBV27 to TRBJ2-2; D call uncertain. CDR1 MNHEY and CDR2 SMNVEV come from the germline V gene (reference sequence). V shed 5 bases and J shed 4 bases, with 8 bases lying between them. This CDR3 is 13 amino acids long. Here the CDR3 reads CASSPVSTGELFF. The CDR3 bases are TGTGCCAGCAGTCCGGTATCCACCGGGGAGCTGTTTTTT.